Listed below are T cell receptor beta chains from one sample, sequenced in a study of T cell responses to AZD1222 COVID-19 vaccine. Clones were read by immunoSEQ multiplex PCR, and TCRdb kept only the in-frame ones, dropping some. The sample has under 110,000 clones; 80% to 95% are singletons. This specimen consisted of peripheral blood, obtained 28 days after the second AZD1222 dose. The source is an adult who received the AZD1222 COVID-19 vaccine. CDR3s include the opening cysteine and the closing phenylalanine or tryptophan.

v_gene	j_gene	CDR3aa
TRBV7-2	TRBJ1-2	CASSFRGQPNYGYTF
TRBV9	TRBJ2-7	CASSVGLSAAAQYF
TRBV4-1	TRBJ1-5	CASSQGVSNQPQHF
TRBV5-1	TRBJ1-2	CASSSSGTGYGYTF
TRBV12-3/TRBV12-4	TRBJ2-3	CASSLDRPDTQYF
TRBV29-1	TRBJ1-1	CSVRRPGQGAAEAFF
TRBV7-2	TRBJ2-2	CASSLARPTGELFF
TRBV7-7	TRBJ2-3	CASSLAGQGTDTQYF
TRBV4-1	TRBJ1-5	CASSQDPRLDSNQPQHF
TRBV19	TRBJ1-6	CASSMFQGVYDSPLHF
TRBV7-9	TRBJ2-1	CASSLGWLDEQFF
TRBV7-2	TRBJ1-1	CASSLDREVTEAFF
TRBV25-1	TRBJ2-1	CASWPGTPAYEQFF
TRBV18	TRBJ2-5	CASSPGMGYQETQYF
TRBV10-3	TRBJ2-7	CAISEFQRGASYEQYF
TRBV7-2	TRBJ1-2	CASSPDSSSNYGYTF
TRBV19	TRBJ1-1	CASSWSGINTEAFF
TRBV7-2	TRBJ2-7	CASSEASPYEQYF
TRBV6-1	TRBJ1-2	CASSETRIYTF
TRBV5-1	TRBJ2-2	CASSLAGELFF
TRBV5-4	TRBJ2-1	CASSRRGAGDYNEQFF
TRBV7-8	TRBJ1-3	CASSFEGVGNTIYF
TRBV7-2	TRBJ1-4	CASSSSGEKLFF
TRBV18	TRBJ2-2	CASSPGQGNTGELFF
TRBV7-2	TRBJ2-7	CASSLTRTHTPYEQYF
TRBV27	TRBJ1-5	CASSPRQGGNQPQHF
TRBV7-2	TRBJ2-5	CASSPRDLTGQETQYF
TRBV16	TRBJ1-1	CASSQGAPRVNTEAFF
TRBV7-3	TRBJ1-1	CASSFGPRGLSEAFF
TRBV4-1	TRBJ2-7	CASSQERHYEQYF
TRBV2	TRBJ1-5	CASSATGYEQPQHF
TRBV5-1	TRBJ2-2	CASSLGDRGTNTGELFF
TRBV6-5	TRBJ2-7	CASSYRGHPYEQYF
TRBV28	TRBJ2-5	CASSLTGLAGVKGETQYF
TRBV28	TRBJ1-5	CASTLQGRGRNQPQHF
TRBV6-1	TRBJ1-2	CASSEAEANYGYTF
TRBV7-2	TRBJ2-5	CASTPLGTGGTQYF
TRBV4-1	TRBJ1-2	CASSQVDRDGYTF
TRBV3-1/TRBV3-2	TRBJ1-4	CASSLSIGGGANEKLFF
TRBV4-3	TRBJ2-2	CASSQGTTNGELFF
TRBV18	TRBJ2-1	CASSPSGTGYGEQFF
TRBV6-2/TRBV6-3	TRBJ2-5	CASSYLRLAELETQYF
TRBV24-1	TRBJ1-2	CAAHLASLVSRNYGYTF
TRBV6-5	TRBJ2-7	CASSYSRSYYEQYF
TRBV20-1	TRBJ2-7	CSASAGDSYEQYF
TRBV4-3	TRBJ2-1	CASSQESWGEQFF
TRBV5-1	TRBJ1-1	CASSLVPTTMNTEAFF
TRBV18	TRBJ1-4	CASSPGQGEKLFF
TRBV7-9	TRBJ2-1	CASSLVLGGPYNEQFF
TRBV12-3/TRBV12-4	TRBJ1-1	CASKGNTEAFF
TRBV9	TRBJ2-5	CASSVGVAGGQETQYF
TRBV7-9	TRBJ1-1	CATRLGQRAFF
TRBV9	TRBJ1-5	CASSADRNQPQHF
TRBV10-2	TRBJ1-2	CASQHGTGGDGYTF
TRBV18	TRBJ2-1	CASSQGLNEQFF
TRBV7-7	TRBJ2-7	CASSPGTGSGEQYF
TRBV2	TRBJ1-4	CASSTPPGTGIPKLFF
TRBV10-3	TRBJ2-7	CAISERDEQYF
TRBV11-2	TRBJ1-2	CASSEGQALGYGYTF
TRBV18	TRBJ2-3	CASSPRTGGTDTQYF